A single sample is the source of the 19 T cell receptor beta chains below, sequenced in a study of CD8 T cells in Susac syndrome. It was with random hexamers that about 0.45 to 1 ug RNA was reverse transcribed. From the immunoSEQ multiplex PCR reads, TCRdb called clonotypes with MiXCR, one entry per CDR3 protein. The repertoire holds approximately 71,000 distinct CDR3 sequences, with approximately 96% as singletons. Sequencing used CD4+ T cells from PBMCs. Receptors were obtained from a human donor with multiple sclerosis.

The V gene is TRBV29-1, the J gene TRBJ2-2; 7 bases line up with TRBD2. With 2 bases clipped from V and 5 bases from J, the junction kept 2 bases outside the gene matches. Germline CDR1 reads SQVTM; CDR2 reads ANQGSEA. The CDR3 is 13 residues long. The CDR3 loop is CSVEQGGTGELFF. The CDR3 DNA is TGCAGCGTTGAACAGGGAGGGACCGGGGAGCTGTTTTTT.

The rearrangement uses TRBV20-1 and TRBJ2-2, with D hard to call. Trimming shortened V by 3 bases and J by 1 base, and 9 bases separated the two germline ends. This CDR3 spans 14 amino acids. Germline lookup yields CDR1 DFQATT and CDR2 SNEGSKA (reference sequence). CDR3 nucleotide sequence: TGCAGTGCTAGGGCTAACCTGAACACCGGGGAGCTGTTTTTT. As protein: CSARANLNTGELFF.

This chain uses TRBV18 with TRBJ1-1, with 8 bases fitting TRBD1. The length of the CDR3 is 15 residues. Looked up from germline, CDR1 is KGHSH and CDR2 is LQKENI. The J segment lost 1 base and the V segment lost 3 bases, leaving 4 bases of the junction unmatched. This CDR3 is CASSPKTGANTEAFF. The CDR3 region has the DNA TGTGCCAGCTCACCGAAGACAGGGGCGAACACTGAAGCTTTCTTT.

This clonotype was counted a few times. The V and J genes are TRBV7-2 and TRBJ1-5; TRBD1 might be the D (6 bases). This CDR3 spans 15 amino acids. The V end lost 1 base, the J end lost 1 base, and 8 bases lay between the germline ends. Germline V lookup: CDR1 SGHTA, CDR2 FQGNSA. The CDR3 reads CASSLGGLSNQPQHF. The CDR3 region has the DNA TGTGCCAGCAGCTTAGGGGGGCTCAGCAATCAGCCCCAGCATTTT.

V usage is TRBV7-9 and J usage is TRBJ1-1; D remains unclear. Trimming shortened V by 5 bases and J by 4 bases, and 8 bases separated the two germline ends. The CDR3 spans 12 residues. Germline CDR1 and CDR2: SEHNR and FQNEAQ (reference sequence). The CDR3 reads CASSPGPTEAFF. DNA for the CDR3: TGTGCCAGCAGCCCTGGGCCCACTGAAGCTTTCTTT.

The chain is built from TRBV28 and TRBJ2-1; no clear D. In germline, CDR1 is MDHEN, CDR2 SYDVKM. V was cut by 6 bases and J by 8 bases, with 11 bases left in between. CDR3 length: 12 residues. In nucleotides, the CDR3 is TGTGCCAGCAGCCCGACCAGACATGAGCAGTTCTTC. Its protein product is CASSPTRHEQFF.

The CDR3 sequence: CASSLWRGQETQYF. The CDR3 DNA follows: TGTGCCAGCAGTTTATGGCGGGGGCAAGAGACCCAGTACTTC. The chain is built from TRBV27 and TRBJ2-5, with TRBD2 identical over 7 bases. From germline, CDR1 is MNHEY and CDR2 SMNVEV (reference sequence). Trimming removed 1 base from V and 2 bases from J; junction bases left unmatched: 1. The CDR3 runs to 14 residues.

The chain carries TRBV9 and TRBJ2-3, with a possible D match to TRBD2 (5 bases). This CDR3 region has 16 residues. Germline CDR1 is SGDLS and CDR2 is YYNGEE. Trimming cost V 0 bases and J 2 bases, with 13 bases left between them. The CDR3 loop reads CASSVGAALVTDTQYF. CDR3 bases: TGTGCCAGCAGCGTAGGAGCGGCCCTCGTCACAGATACGCAGTATTTT.

The rearrangement joins TRBV29-1 to TRBJ1-1; D unclear. CDR1 is SQVTM, CDR2 ANQGSEA, per germline. Between the trimmed V and J ends, which lost 3 bases and 1 base, there was a span of 6 bases. The CDR3 contains 12 residues. For the CDR3, the DNA is TGCAGCGTTGACAGAGAGAACACTGAAGCTTTCTTT. Protein product: CSVDRENTEAFF.

V is TRBV19 and J is TRBJ2-1; the D is unclear. V dropped 3 bases and J dropped 0 bases, with 9 bases sitting between them. The germline CDR1 and CDR2 sequences are LNHDA and SQIVND (reference sequence). The CDR3 has 15 amino acids. CDR3 bases: TGTGCCAGTAGTATCCGGATGCACTCCTACAATGAGCAGTTCTTC. Translated, it gives CASSIRMHSYNEQFF.

In DNA form, the CDR3 reads TGCAGTGCTAGAGATACCCCACGACAGTACTTC. Translating it yields CSARDTPRQYF. The J gene is TRBJ2-7, the V gene TRBV20-1; D is unresolved. Germline CDR1 reads DFQATT; CDR2 reads SNEGSKA (reference sequence). The CDR3 runs 11 residues. Trimming took off 0 bases at V and 10 bases at J, with 10 bases between the two ends.

The gene calls are TRBV7-9 and TRBJ1-2; D uncertain. This CDR3 spans 13 amino acids. The V and J ends lost 3 bases and 2 bases respectively, with 7 bases between them. Germline V CDR1 and CDR2: SEHNR, FQNEAQ (reference sequence). The CDR3 here is CASSLQENYGYTF. The CDR3 DNA follows: TGTGCCAGCAGCTTGCAGGAGAACTATGGCTACACCTTC.

The J gene is TRBJ2-1, the V gene TRBV3-1; TRBD1 or TRBD2 may be the D gene (7 bases each). The CDR3 sequence is 16 residues long. Germline lookup yields CDR1 LGHDT and CDR2 YNNKEL (reference sequence). The V and J ends lost 4 bases and 7 bases respectively, with 20 bases between them. The CDR3 reads CASSRGWGGGRNEQFF. The CDR3, as DNA: TGTGCCAGCAGCCGTGGGTGGGGAGGGGGCAGGAATGAGCAGTTCTTC.

The chain employs TRBV6-2 or TRBV6-3 and TRBJ2-3, with a weak D call TRBD2 (6 bases). V dropped 7 bases and J dropped 7 bases, with 18 bases sitting between them. The length of the CDR3 is 14 residues. From germline, CDR1 is MNHEY and CDR2 SVGEGT. CDR3 amino acids: CASTLGRDPNTQYF. CDR3 bases: TGTGCCAGCACCCTCGGGCGGGATCCGAATACGCAGTATTTT.

This clonotype was seen a few times. This rearrangement joins TRBV11-2 to TRBJ2-3; D possibly matches TRBD1 or TRBD2 (5 bases each). Trimming cost V 5 bases and J 1 base, with 16 bases left between them. Per germline, CDR1 SGHAT and CDR2 FQNNGV. This CDR3 contains 16 residues. This CDR3 is CASSPRGRLRTDTQYF. In nucleotides, the CDR3 is TGTGCCAGCAGCCCAAGGGGCCGACTACGCACAGATACGCAGTATTTT.

This chain connects TRBV29-1 to TRBJ2-1; 8 bases fit TRBD2. CDR3 length: 14 residues. V lost 4 bases, J lost 7 bases, and 9 bases stayed unmatched. The germline CDR1 and CDR2 sequences are SQVTM and ANQGSEA. The chain's CDR3 is CSVVSGARGNEQFF. CDR3 nucleotide sequence: TGCAGCGTTGTTAGCGGGGCGAGGGGTAATGAGCAGTTCTTC.

This clonotype occurred once. V is TRBV19 and J is TRBJ2-4; no clear D. The CDR3 sequence is 15 residues long. CDR1 and CDR2 (germline): LNHDA, SQIVND (reference sequence). The ends were cut back, 3 bases at V and 0 bases at J, with 9 bases in the middle. The CDR3 nucleotides read TGTGCCAGTAGTATCACCGCAATAGCCAAAAACATTCAGTACTTC. Translated: CASSITAIAKNIQYF. Full variable domain (remainder filled in from reference TRBV19 and TRBJ2-4): DGGITQSPKYLFRKEGQNVTLSCEQNLNHDAMYWYRQDPGQGLRLIYYSQIVNDFQKGDIAEGYSVSREKKESFPLTVTSAQKNPTAFYLCASSITAIAKNIQYFGAGTRLSVL.

V gene TRBV20-1 combines with J gene TRBJ2-2; D gene ambiguous. CDR1 and CDR2 from the germline V gene are DFQATT and SNEGSKA (reference sequence). This CDR3 has 14 amino acids. The germline V and J ends were trimmed by 0 bases and 4 bases, with 9 bases remaining between them. CDR3 protein: CSARETQATGELFF. The DNA for the CDR3 is TGCAGTGCTAGAGAAACACAAGCCACCGGGGAGCTGTTTTTT.

This clonotype showed up just once. The chain is built from TRBV12-3 or TRBV12-4 and TRBJ1-2; tentative D call: TRBD1 (5 bases). The CDR3 covers 12 residues. Between the trimmed V and J ends, which lost 4 bases and 8 bases, there was a span of 11 bases. This chain's CDR3 is CASSSQARGYTF. CDR3 coding DNA: TGTGCCAGCAGTTCACAGGCGAGGGGCTACACCTTC.